This TCR beta chain was sequenced during a study of T cells in Graves' hyperthyroidism and ophthalmopathy. Study results and limitations: The blood repertoire included most of the expanded thyroid clonotypes above 0.001. The model foresaw ophthalmopathy a median around 6.4 months prior to onset.

CDR1 is GTSNPN and CDR2 is SVGIG in the germline V gene (reference sequence). This CDR3 has 13 residues. The ends were cut back, 2 bases at V and 3 bases at J, with 11 bases in the middle. Amplification of TCR beta CDR3 regions was performed using RNA transcripts as template. Carried out on the TCR CDR3, a first-round RT-PCR used the HTBI primer set. Each CDR3 protein gets one entry after TCRdb re-called the multiplex PCR reads with MiXCR. The data hold a few hundred thousand distinct CDR3 sequences, with around an eighth observed a single time. As to this clonotype: Its antigen remains unidentified.

Graves' hyperthyroidism was deemed stable given no ophthalmopathy progression within 18 months. This clonotype originated in a woman aged 18-29 years with Graves' hyperthyroidism. Sequenced material: blood. This chain uses TRBV30 with TRBJ2-7; D is tentatively TRBD1 or TRBD2 (5 bases each). The CDR3 loop is CAWSRDGFYEQYV. The CDR3 coding sequence is TGTGCCTGGAGTAGGGACGGTTTCTACGAGCAGTACGTC.